The present T cell receptor (beta chain) was sequenced within a study of response to subunit inactivated influenza vaccine. Study-level results: The authors proposed limited new T cell recruitment per seasonal influenza vaccination.

TCRdb processed the RT-PCR reads anew with MiXCR; each CDR3 protein has one entry. The table includes approximately 700,000 distinct CDR3 sequences, over 11% detected once. This clonotype came up a few times. Its antigen is as yet unknown. This TCR was sampled from a middle-aged man who received an inactivated influenza vaccine. Sequenced here: PBMCs from blood, sampled 14 to 15 days before vaccination.

The DNA of the CDR3 is TGTGCCAGCAGCGTTGGACAGGGGAGGAACACTGAAGCTTTCTTT. Amino acids: CASSVGQGRNTEAFF. J is TRBJ1-1 and V is TRBV7-6; 9 bases fit TRBD1. This CDR3 comprises 15 residues. Unmatched junction bases numbered 5, after V lost 5 bases and J lost 1 base. The germline gives CDR1 SGHVS, CDR2 FNYEAQ.